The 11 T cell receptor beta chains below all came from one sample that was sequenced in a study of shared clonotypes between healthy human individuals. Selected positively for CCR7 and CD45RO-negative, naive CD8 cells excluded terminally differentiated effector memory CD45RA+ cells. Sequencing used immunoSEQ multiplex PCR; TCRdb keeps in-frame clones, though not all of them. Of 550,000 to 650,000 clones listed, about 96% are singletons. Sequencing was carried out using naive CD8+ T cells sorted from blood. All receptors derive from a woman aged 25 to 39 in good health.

CDR3 sequence reads: CASSPGEEQFF. CDR3 sequence (DNA): TGTGCCAGCAGCCCCGGCGAGGAGCAGTTCTTC. V gene TRBV11-2 combines with J gene TRBJ2-1, with D uncertain. The CDR3 totals 11 residues. Germline CDR1 is SGHAT and CDR2 is FQNNGV. V lost 5 bases, J lost 10 bases, and 9 bases lay in between.

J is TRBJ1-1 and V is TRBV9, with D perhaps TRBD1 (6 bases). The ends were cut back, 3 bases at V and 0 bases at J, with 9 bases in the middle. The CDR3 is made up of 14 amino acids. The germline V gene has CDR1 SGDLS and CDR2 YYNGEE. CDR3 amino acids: CASSGGHLNTEAFF. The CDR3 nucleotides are TGTGCCAGCAGCGGGGGACACCTGAACACTGAAGCTTTCTTT.

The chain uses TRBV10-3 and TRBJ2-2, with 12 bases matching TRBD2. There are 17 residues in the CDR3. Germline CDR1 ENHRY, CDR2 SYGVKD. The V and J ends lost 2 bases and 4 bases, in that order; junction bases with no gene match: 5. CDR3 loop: CAISEPGLAGGTGELFF. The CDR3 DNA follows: TGTGCCATCAGTGAGCCGGGACTAGCGGGCGGCACCGGGGAGCTGTTTTTT.

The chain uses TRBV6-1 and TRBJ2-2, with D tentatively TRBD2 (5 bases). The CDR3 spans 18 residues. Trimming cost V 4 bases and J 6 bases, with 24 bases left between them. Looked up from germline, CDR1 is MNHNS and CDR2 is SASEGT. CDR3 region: CASSGIFGSVRSAGELFF. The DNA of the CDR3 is TGTGCCAGCAGTGGGATTTTCGGATCAGTCCGTAGCGCCGGGGAGCTGTTTTTT.

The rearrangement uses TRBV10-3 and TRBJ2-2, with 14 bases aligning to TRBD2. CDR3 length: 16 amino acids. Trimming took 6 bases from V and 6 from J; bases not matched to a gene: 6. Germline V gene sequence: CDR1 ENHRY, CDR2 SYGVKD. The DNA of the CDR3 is TGTGCCATCAGCCCGACTAGCGGGAGGGAGGCCGGGGAGCTGTTTTTT. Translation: CAISPTSGREAGELFF.

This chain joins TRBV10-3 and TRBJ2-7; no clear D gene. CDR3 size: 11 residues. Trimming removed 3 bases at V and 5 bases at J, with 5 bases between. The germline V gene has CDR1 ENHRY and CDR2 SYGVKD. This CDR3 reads CAISEANEQYF. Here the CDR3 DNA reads TGTGCCATCAGTGAAGCTAACGAGCAGTACTTC.

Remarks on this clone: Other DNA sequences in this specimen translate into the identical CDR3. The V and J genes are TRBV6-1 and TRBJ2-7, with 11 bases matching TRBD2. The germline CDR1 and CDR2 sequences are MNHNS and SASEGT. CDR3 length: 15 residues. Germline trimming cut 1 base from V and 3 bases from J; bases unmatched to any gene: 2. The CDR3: CASSEGLAGGYEQYF. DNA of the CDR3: TGTGCCAGCAGTGAAGGCCTAGCGGGAGGCTACGAGCAGTACTTC.

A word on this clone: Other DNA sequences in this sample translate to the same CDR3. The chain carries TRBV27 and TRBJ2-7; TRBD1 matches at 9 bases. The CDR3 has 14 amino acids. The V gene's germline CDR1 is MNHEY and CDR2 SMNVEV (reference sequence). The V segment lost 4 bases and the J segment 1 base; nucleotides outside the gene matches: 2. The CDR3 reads CASSWGQGSYEQYF. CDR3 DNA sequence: TGTGCCAGCAGTTGGGGACAGGGATCCTACGAGCAGTACTTC.

CDR3 in DNA: TGTGCCAGCAGCGGACATCCGGGGCTAACTCCGAATGAGCAGTTCTTC. It is translated as CASSGHPGLTPNEQFF. V is TRBV9 and J is TRBJ2-1; D tentatively reads TRBD1 or TRBD2 (5 bases each). Germline-derived CDR1 and CDR2 are SGDLS and YYNGEE. V was trimmed by 3 bases and J by 7 bases, leaving 20 bases between them. This CDR3 is 16 amino acids long.

CDR3 sequence: CASSFRQGMAEAFF. The CDR3 bases are TGCGCCAGCAGCTTTCGGCAGGGGATGGCTGAAGCTTTCTTT. The chain combines TRBV5-1 with TRBJ1-1; D is possibly TRBD1 (6 bases). V was cut by 2 bases and J by 6 bases, with 14 bases left in between. The germline gives CDR1 SGHRS, CDR2 YFSETQ. The CDR3 runs to 14 residues.

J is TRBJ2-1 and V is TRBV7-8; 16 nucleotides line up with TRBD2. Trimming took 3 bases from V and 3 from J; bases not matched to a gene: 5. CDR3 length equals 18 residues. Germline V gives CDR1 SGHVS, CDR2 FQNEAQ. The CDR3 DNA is TGTGCCAGCAGCTTGGGACTAGCGGGAGGGCCGAACTACAATGAGCAGTTCTTC. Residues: CASSLGLAGGPNYNEQFF.